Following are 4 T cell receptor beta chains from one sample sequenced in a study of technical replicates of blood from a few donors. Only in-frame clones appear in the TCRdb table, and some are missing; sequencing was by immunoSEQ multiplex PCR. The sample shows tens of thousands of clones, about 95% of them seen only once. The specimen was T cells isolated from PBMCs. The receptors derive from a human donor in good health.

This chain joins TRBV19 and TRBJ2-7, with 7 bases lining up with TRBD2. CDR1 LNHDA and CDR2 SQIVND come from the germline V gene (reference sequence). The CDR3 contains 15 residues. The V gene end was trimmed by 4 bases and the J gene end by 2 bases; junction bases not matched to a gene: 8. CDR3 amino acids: CASSTGGREAYEQYF. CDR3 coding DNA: TGTGCCAGTAGTACGGGAGGACGGGAAGCCTACGAGCAGTACTTC.

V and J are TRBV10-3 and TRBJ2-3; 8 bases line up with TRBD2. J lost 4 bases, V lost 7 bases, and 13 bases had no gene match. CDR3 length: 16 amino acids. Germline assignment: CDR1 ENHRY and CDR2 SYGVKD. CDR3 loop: CAINFAGRERADTQYF. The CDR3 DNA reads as TGTGCCATCAACTTCGCCGGGAGGGAGAGGGCAGATACGCAGTATTTT.

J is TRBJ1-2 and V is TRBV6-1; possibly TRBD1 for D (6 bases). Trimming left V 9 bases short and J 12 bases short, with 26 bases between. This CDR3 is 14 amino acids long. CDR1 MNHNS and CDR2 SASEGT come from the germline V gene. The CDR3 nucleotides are TGTGCCAGTAATACAGGGATGAGTAGGTCGGGAAACACCTTC. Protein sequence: CASNTGMSRSGNTF.

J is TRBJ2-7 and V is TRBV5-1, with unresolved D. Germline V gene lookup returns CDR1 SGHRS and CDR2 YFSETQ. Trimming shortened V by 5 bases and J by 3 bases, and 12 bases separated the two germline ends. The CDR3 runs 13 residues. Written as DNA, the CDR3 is TGCGCCAGCAGGAGTGCCGAAAACTACGAGCAGTACTTC. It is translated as CASRSAENYEQYF.